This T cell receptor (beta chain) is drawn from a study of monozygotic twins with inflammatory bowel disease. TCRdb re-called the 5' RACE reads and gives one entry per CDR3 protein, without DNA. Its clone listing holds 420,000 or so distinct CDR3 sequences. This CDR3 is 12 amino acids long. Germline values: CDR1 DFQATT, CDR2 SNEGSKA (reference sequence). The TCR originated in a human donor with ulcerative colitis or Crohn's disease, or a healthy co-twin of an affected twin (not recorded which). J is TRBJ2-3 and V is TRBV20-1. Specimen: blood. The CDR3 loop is CSARERMDTQYF.